These T cell receptor beta chains were read from a single sample in a study of PD-1 blockade in mismatch repair-deficient tumors. Produced via immunoSEQ multiplex PCR; TCRdb's table is partial and in-frame only. The sample gives about 25,000 clones, approximately 88% of which show up once; about 3% is in the top ten. The material was PBMCs, obtained before pembrolizumab treatment. These receptors originate from an adult with mismatch repair-deficient cancer. Each CDR3 is given with its conserved first and last residue. A D gene is named only where the DNA matches it firmly. Clone size appears in some rows only: once, few, many, or a class for an expanded clone.

d_gene: -
abundance: -
v_gene: TRBV5-8
j_gene: TRBJ2-5
CDR3nt: TGTGCCAGCAGCCCCCGGGGCCGGGGGCAAGAGACCCAGTACTTC
CDR3aa: CASSPRGRGQETQYF

d_gene: TRBD1
abundance: -
v_gene: TRBV19
j_gene: TRBJ1-4
CDR3nt: TGTGCCAGCAATACCGGGACAGCAGATGAAAAACTGTTTTTT
CDR3aa: CASNTGTADEKLFF

d_gene: TRBD2
abundance: few
v_gene: TRBV4-1
j_gene: TRBJ2-7
CDR3nt: TGCGCCAGCAGCCGCATAGCGGGACCAGCCTACGAGCAGTACTTC
CDR3aa: CASSRIAGPAYEQYF

d_gene: TRBD1
abundance: -
v_gene: TRBV7-8
j_gene: TRBJ1-1
CDR3nt: TGTGCCAGCAGCGACCAGGGGGTTATGAACACTGAAGCTTTCTTT
CDR3aa: CASSDQGVMNTEAFF

d_gene: -
abundance: -
v_gene: TRBV7-7
j_gene: TRBJ2-1
CDR3nt: TGTGCTAGCAGCTATAGCGCAAGCTCCTACAATGAGCAGTTCTTC
CDR3aa: CASSYSASSYNEQFF

d_gene: -
abundance: -
v_gene: TRBV7-2
j_gene: TRBJ1-4
CDR3nt: TGTGCCAGCAGCTTCGGGGAAACTAATGAAAAACTGTTTTTT
CDR3aa: CASSFGETNEKLFF

d_gene: -
abundance: -
v_gene: TRBV27
j_gene: TRBJ2-5
CDR3nt: TGTGCCAGCAGTCGAACCGCGGGACAGCTCCGAGAGACCCAGTACTTC
CDR3aa: CASSRTAGQLRETQYF

d_gene: TRBD2
abundance: -
v_gene: TRBV5-4
j_gene: TRBJ2-1
CDR3nt: TGTGCCAGCAGCGGATTAGCGGGATTATCCTACAATGAGCAGTTCTTC
CDR3aa: CASSGLAGLSYNEQFF

d_gene: -
abundance: -
v_gene: TRBV5-5
j_gene: TRBJ2-3
CDR3nt: TGTGCCAGCAGCGGTCGGGTGGGGGGAACAGATACGCAGTATTTT
CDR3aa: CASSGRVGGTDTQYF

d_gene: -
abundance: -
v_gene: TRBV4-1
j_gene: TRBJ2-2
CDR3nt: TGCGCCAGCAGCCCGCGACTTGGCACCGGGGAGCTGTTTTTT
CDR3aa: CASSPRLGTGELFF

d_gene: -
abundance: -
v_gene: TRBV28
j_gene: TRBJ1-2
CDR3nt: TGTGCCAGCAGTTTCAGGGTAAATGGCTACACCTTC
CDR3aa: CASSFRVNGYTF

d_gene: TRBD1
abundance: -
v_gene: TRBV28
j_gene: TRBJ1-5
CDR3nt: TGTGCCGGCCAGGGGGCAGGCCCGAATCAGCCCCAGCATTTT
CDR3aa: CAGQGAGPNQPQHF

d_gene: TRBD2
abundance: -
v_gene: TRBV2
j_gene: TRBJ2-1
CDR3nt: TGTGCCAGCAGGAAAAGGACTAGCGGAAACTCCTACAATGAGCAGTTCTTC
CDR3aa: CASRKRTSGNSYNEQFF

d_gene: TRBD2
abundance: -
v_gene: TRBV7-2
j_gene: TRBJ2-7
CDR3nt: TGTGCCAGCAGCGCGTTCCTAGCGGGAGCCGCCGAGCAGTACTTC
CDR3aa: CASSAFLAGAAEQYF

d_gene: -
abundance: -
v_gene: TRBV4-1
j_gene: TRBJ2-7
CDR3nt: TGCGCCAGCAGCCAAGATATAATAATACAGGGATATTCCAACGAGCAGTACTTC
CDR3aa: CASSQDIIIQGYSNEQYF

d_gene: -
abundance: -
v_gene: TRBV7-9
j_gene: TRBJ1-3
CDR3nt: TGTGCCAGCAGCTTAGGACGGAGCTCTGGAAACACCGTATATTTT
CDR3aa: CASSLGRSSGNTVYF

d_gene: TRBD1
abundance: few
v_gene: TRBV5-1
j_gene: TRBJ2-7
CDR3nt: TGCGCCAGCGGGACAGGGTCCACCTACGAGCAGTACTTC
CDR3aa: CASGTGSTYEQYF

d_gene: -
abundance: -
v_gene: TRBV5-5
j_gene: TRBJ2-3
CDR3nt: TGTGCCAGCAGCTTCACAGGCACAGATACGCAGTATTTT
CDR3aa: CASSFTGTDTQYF

d_gene: TRBD2
abundance: once
v_gene: TRBV28
j_gene: TRBJ2-5
CDR3nt: TGTGCCAGCAGTTCTACTAGCGGGAGGTGGGTGACCCAGTACTTC
CDR3aa: CASSSTSGRWVTQYF

d_gene: TRBD1
abundance: -
v_gene: TRBV2
j_gene: TRBJ2-7
CDR3nt: TGTGCCAGCAGTGAGGACAGGGGATACTACGAGCAGTACTTC
CDR3aa: CASSEDRGYYEQYF

d_gene: TRBD1
abundance: -
v_gene: TRBV29-1
j_gene: TRBJ2-5
CDR3nt: TGCAGCGCCCAGGACAGGGGTGAGACCCAGTACTTC
CDR3aa: CSAQDRGETQYF

d_gene: TRBD2
abundance: few
v_gene: TRBV9
j_gene: TRBJ2-7
CDR3nt: TGTGCCAGCAGCGGGACTAGCGGCCGGGGCTACGAGCAGTACTTC
CDR3aa: CASSGTSGRGYEQYF

d_gene: -
abundance: once
v_gene: TRBV5-4
j_gene: TRBJ2-3
CDR3nt: TGTGCCAGCAGCTTCCCGGGACATGACACAGATACGCAGTATTTT
CDR3aa: CASSFPGHDTDTQYF

d_gene: TRBD2
abundance: -
v_gene: TRBV27
j_gene: TRBJ2-1
CDR3nt: TGTGCCAGCAGTTTATCGGGACTAGGGCAGTTCTTC
CDR3aa: CASSLSGLGQFF

d_gene: TRBD2
abundance: -
v_gene: TRBV5-1
j_gene: TRBJ2-7
CDR3nt: TGCGCCAGCAGTCCGGGACTAGCGGGTGACGAGCAGTACTTC
CDR3aa: CASSPGLAGDEQYF

d_gene: -
abundance: -
v_gene: TRBV2
j_gene: TRBJ2-1
CDR3nt: TGTGCCAGCAGTCGACCCCCCGGCGGCAATGAGCAGTTCTTC
CDR3aa: CASSRPPGGNEQFF

d_gene: TRBD1
abundance: -
v_gene: TRBV18
j_gene: TRBJ2-3
CDR3nt: TGTGCCAGCTCACCAAGACAGGGTACAGATACGCAGTATTTT
CDR3aa: CASSPRQGTDTQYF

d_gene: TRBD1
abundance: -
v_gene: TRBV19
j_gene: TRBJ1-4
CDR3nt: TGTGCCAGTAGAGGACCCCCCTACAGGGGCACTAATGAAAAACTGTTTTTT
CDR3aa: CASRGPPYRGTNEKLFF

d_gene: TRBD1
abundance: -
v_gene: TRBV18
j_gene: TRBJ2-2
CDR3nt: TGTGCCAGCTCCCAGACAGGGGTCGGCACCGGGGAGCTGTTTTTT
CDR3aa: CASSQTGVGTGELFF

d_gene: -
abundance: -
v_gene: TRBV28
j_gene: TRBJ2-7
CDR3nt: TGTGCCAGTTACACATCGGGAGCCACTAGAAGCGAGCAGTACTTC
CDR3aa: CASYTSGATRSEQYF

d_gene: -
abundance: few
v_gene: TRBV9
j_gene: TRBJ1-5
CDR3nt: TGTGCCAGCAGCGCGTTACAGGGTCACGTTGATCAGCCCCAGCATTTT
CDR3aa: CASSALQGHVDQPQHF

d_gene: -
abundance: -
v_gene: TRBV5-1
j_gene: TRBJ2-6
CDR3nt: TGCGCCAGCGCCGGGGTGGTAACCTCTGGGGCCAACGTCCTGACTTTC
CDR3aa: CASAGVVTSGANVLTF

d_gene: TRBD1
abundance: -
v_gene: TRBV5-1
j_gene: TRBJ2-2
CDR3nt: TGCGCCAGCAGCTCCGGGACAGGGAACACCGGGGAGCTGTTTTTT
CDR3aa: CASSSGTGNTGELFF

d_gene: TRBD1
abundance: -
v_gene: TRBV6-5
j_gene: TRBJ1-3
CDR3nt: TGTGCCAGCAAGCCCCAGGGGGCTGGAAACACCATATATTTT
CDR3aa: CASKPQGAGNTIYF

d_gene: TRBD2
abundance: -
v_gene: TRBV11-2
j_gene: TRBJ2-7
CDR3nt: TGTGCCAGCAGCTTACTTGAAGGGAGGGCCCCCGAGCAGTACTTC
CDR3aa: CASSLLEGRAPEQYF

d_gene: -
abundance: few
v_gene: TRBV11-3
j_gene: TRBJ2-7
CDR3nt: TGTGCCAGCAGCAGGGGGTCCTACGAGCAGTACTTC
CDR3aa: CASSRGSYEQYF

d_gene: TRBD1
abundance: -
v_gene: TRBV29-1
j_gene: TRBJ2-7
CDR3nt: TGCAGCGTTGCAGAACAGGGGGCTAGGGAGCAGTACTTC
CDR3aa: CSVAEQGAREQYF

d_gene: -
abundance: once
v_gene: TRBV5-6
j_gene: TRBJ1-2
CDR3nt: TGTGCCAGCAGCTTGGGCCAGCGGGATAACTATGGCTACACCTTC
CDR3aa: CASSLGQRDNYGYTF

d_gene: -
abundance: -
v_gene: TRBV7-8
j_gene: TRBJ2-7
CDR3nt: TGTGCCAGCAGCTCGGGGACTTATAGCGGCTACGAGCAGTACTTC
CDR3aa: CASSSGTYSGYEQYF

d_gene: TRBD2
abundance: -
v_gene: TRBV7-9
j_gene: TRBJ2-3
CDR3nt: TGTGCCAGCAGCCCCCCCGGCGGGAGAGGCACAGATACGCAGTATTTT
CDR3aa: CASSPPGGRGTDTQYF

d_gene: TRBD1
abundance: -
v_gene: TRBV4-1
j_gene: TRBJ1-4
CDR3nt: TGCGCCAGCAGCCAAGATGACTTAGGGGGCTTGAGCGAAAAACTGTTTTTT
CDR3aa: CASSQDDLGGLSEKLFF

d_gene: TRBD1
abundance: once
v_gene: TRBV5-1
j_gene: TRBJ1-4
CDR3nt: TGCGCCAGCAGCTTGAACAGGGGTGAAAAACTGTTTTTT
CDR3aa: CASSLNRGEKLFF

d_gene: -
abundance: once
v_gene: TRBV5-6
j_gene: TRBJ1-1
CDR3nt: TGTGCCAGCAGCTTGGTGGGGGGGGGTACGGCTTTCTTT
CDR3aa: CASSLVGGGTAFF

d_gene: TRBD2
abundance: -
v_gene: TRBV7-3
j_gene: TRBJ2-1
CDR3nt: TGTGCCAGCAGCTCAGTCGGGGGAGGGTACTACAATGAGCAGTTCTTC
CDR3aa: CASSSVGGGYYNEQFF

d_gene: TRBD1
abundance: -
v_gene: TRBV12-5
j_gene: TRBJ2-1
CDR3nt: TGTGCTAGTGGTTTGGTACTCAGACAGGGGGTCCATGAGCAGTTCTTC
CDR3aa: CASGLVLRQGVHEQFF

d_gene: -
abundance: -
v_gene: TRBV7-2
j_gene: TRBJ2-5
CDR3nt: TGTGCCAGCAGCTTATTCGGCCTAGCGGAGACCCAGTACTTC
CDR3aa: CASSLFGLAETQYF

d_gene: -
abundance: -
v_gene: TRBV7-9
j_gene: TRBJ2-3
CDR3nt: TGTGCCAGCAGCTTACCGGGGTTAGGGAGCACAGATACGCAGTATTTT
CDR3aa: CASSLPGLGSTDTQYF

d_gene: TRBD2
abundance: -
v_gene: TRBV7-2
j_gene: TRBJ2-1
CDR3nt: TGTGCCAGCAGCCTCGGGATAGCGGGAGTTGAGCAGTTCTTC
CDR3aa: CASSLGIAGVEQFF

d_gene: TRBD2
abundance: -
v_gene: TRBV5-1
j_gene: TRBJ2-1
CDR3nt: TGCGCCAGCAGCTTGAGTACTAGCGGGAGCTGGAGGGAGCAGTTCTTC
CDR3aa: CASSLSTSGSWREQFF

d_gene: TRBD1
abundance: -
v_gene: TRBV27
j_gene: TRBJ2-7
CDR3nt: TGTGCCAGCAGCACGACAGGGGGTATCGACGAGCAGTACTTC
CDR3aa: CASSTTGGIDEQYF